These T cell receptor beta chains were read from a single sample in a study of blood T cells in healthy people across ages. Via MiXCR, TCRdb re-called the 5' RACE reads, giving one row per CDR3 protein. The sample has 1.5 million to 2 million distinct CDR3 sequences; roughly 28% are singletons. The sample was blood. Receptor source: a woman aged 25 to 39 in good health. CDR3s include the opening cysteine and the closing phenylalanine or tryptophan. D genes are given only for firm matches. Clone size appears in some rows only: once, few, many, or a class for an expanded clone.

TRBV15	TRBJ2-1	TRBD2	NA	TGTGCCACCAGCAGGTTGACTAGCGGGAGGGTCGATGAGCAGTTCTTC	CATSRLTSGRVDEQFF
TRBV5-1	TRBJ2-5	TRBD2	NA	TGCGCCAGCAGCACCCGCCCGTATAGCGGGGGGGCCCAAGAGACCCAGTACTTC	CASSTRPYSGGAQETQYF
TRBV2	TRBJ2-7	TRBD1	NA	TGTGCCAGCAGGGACCGGGACAGTTGGTCCAATGAGCAGTACTTC	CASRDRDSWSNEQYF
TRBV12-3/TRBV12-4	TRBJ2-1	TRBD2	many	TGTGCCAGCAGGCCCGGGACTAGCGGGGGGCATGAGCAGTTCTTC	CASRPGTSGGHEQFF
TRBV7-6	TRBJ2-5	TRBD1	many	TGTGCCAGCAGCGATACAGGGGGCCAGGCCCCCCAAGAGACCCAGTACTTC	CASSDTGGQAPQETQYF
TRBV11-3	TRBJ2-5	TRBD2	NA	TGTGCCAGCAGCTTTAGCGGGGGTCCTCCAGAGACCCAGTACTTC	CASSFSGGPPETQYF
TRBV5-1	TRBJ2-3	NA	NA	TGCGCCAGCAGCGATCCACTGGGGGAAGATACGCAGTATTTT	CASSDPLGEDTQYF
TRBV7-2	TRBJ1-2	NA	few	TGTGCCAGCAGCTCAGTCCGGACCCGGGGCTATGGCTACACCTTC	CASSSVRTRGYGYTF
TRBV7-2	TRBJ2-5	NA	many	TGTGCCAGCAGCTTAGCGCGAGGTAGCCAAGAGACCCAGTACTTC	CASSLARGSQETQYF
TRBV21-1	TRBJ1-2	NA	NA	TGTGCCAGCAGCAAAAACCGCAGCAAGAGCTACTATGGCTACACCTTC	CASSKNRSKSYYGYTF
TRBV7-9	TRBJ2-5	TRBD2	few	TGTGCCAGCAGCTTAGGCTGGAGCGGGAGGATCCAAGAGACCCAGTACTTC	CASSLGWSGRIQETQYF
TRBV5-1	TRBJ2-2	NA	few	TGCGCCAGCAGCTTGGCCCTCAGGGGAGGAAGGGAGCTGTTTTTT	CASSLALRGGRELFF
TRBV5-6	TRBJ1-1	NA	few	TGTGCCAGCAGCTTAGGACTGTATTCTTGGACTTTCTTT	CASSLGLYSWTFF
TRBV20-1	TRBJ2-7	TRBD1	many	TGCAGTGCTCACAGGGGGCGAGACGAGCAGTACTTC	CSAHRGRDEQYF
TRBV24-1	TRBJ2-5	NA	few	TGTGCCACCAGTGATTTGAACAGGCAAGAGACCCAGTACTTC	CATSDLNRQETQYF
TRBV10-3	TRBJ1-1	NA	few	TGTGCCATCAGTGAGTCGCTGTTCACTGAAGCTTTCTTT	CAISESLFTEAFF
TRBV4-2	TRBJ2-7	TRBD2	NA	TGTGCCAGCAGCCGAGGACTAGCGGGAGTTCTTGATAACGAGCAGTACTTC	CASSRGLAGVLDNEQYF
TRBV5-1	TRBJ1-1	NA	NA	TGCGCCAGCAGCTTGTCGGCCTCCAGGGGTACTGAAGCTTTCTTT	CASSLSASRGTEAFF
TRBV20-1	TRBJ2-3	TRBD1	few	TGCAGTGGAACCGGACAGGGGTGGGAAGATACGCAGTATTTT	CSGTGQGWEDTQYF
TRBV29-1	TRBJ2-5	NA	NA	TGCAGCGTTGGAGGTAGCAGGGGCCTCCCCCAGTACTTC	CSVGGSRGLPQYF
TRBV11-2	TRBJ1-1	NA	NA	TGTGCCAGCAGCTTAAACCCGGGAGGGGCTTTCTTT	CASSLNPGGAFF
TRBV11-2	TRBJ1-1	NA	NA	TGTGCCAGCAGACTAATCTCTCCGGGGAACACTGAAGCTTTCTTT	CASRLISPGNTEAFF
TRBV12-5	TRBJ2-7	NA	many	TGTGCTAGTGGTTTGGTTGGGGTATCCTACGAGCAGTACTTC	CASGLVGVSYEQYF
TRBV5-1	TRBJ1-2	NA	NA	TGCGCCAGCAGCTTGGCCCAATTTCGGGACGGCGCCTATGGCCACACCTTC	CASSLAQFRDGAYGHTF
TRBV29-1	TRBJ2-1	NA	once	TGCAGCGTTGAGAGCCCAGTTGGTGAGCAGTTCTTC	CSVESPVGEQFF
TRBV20-1	TRBJ2-3	NA	few	TGCAGTGCTAGATGGGACCTCCCAGATACGCAGTATTTT	CSARWDLPDTQYF
TRBV5-1	TRBJ2-1	TRBD1	few	TGCGCCAGCAGAATATATCCGGGACAGGGGGGCAATGAGCAGTTCTTC	CASRIYPGQGGNEQFF
TRBV20-1	TRBJ2-7	TRBD2	many	TGCAGTGCTAGGGTAGCGGGGGGATCCTACGAGCAGTACTTC	CSARVAGGSYEQYF
TRBV12-3/TRBV12-4	TRBJ2-1	TRBD2	many	TGTGCCAGCAGTCCATCCGGGACTAGCGGGGGGGCCTTCTACAATGAGCAGTTCTTC	CASSPSGTSGGAFYNEQFF
TRBV27	TRBJ1-1	NA	NA	TGTGCCGGCAGTTCTCGGGGGTCCGTCGGGACGGCTTTCTTT	CAGSSRGSVGTAFF
TRBV3-1	TRBJ1-1	TRBD1	NA	TGTGCCAGCAGCGATACAGGGGGGGTCACTGAAGCTTTCTTT	CASSDTGGVTEAFF
TRBV12-3/TRBV12-4	TRBJ2-1	TRBD1	few	TGTGCCAGCGGGGGACAGGGGGCGCTTGATGAGCAGTTCTTC	CASGGQGALDEQFF
TRBV6-6	TRBJ2-1	TRBD1	few	TGTGCCAGCAGTTCCCCAGGGGGCAACGTCAATGAGCAGTTCTTC	CASSSPGGNVNEQFF
TRBV7-3	TRBJ2-3	NA	NA	TGTGCCAGCAGCACTCAGGGTACAGATACGCAGTATTTT	CASSTQGTDTQYF
TRBV20-1	TRBJ2-1	TRBD2	many	TGCAGTGCTATAGCGGGAGGGTGGAAGGGTGAGCAGTTCTTC	CSAIAGGWKGEQFF
TRBV4-1	TRBJ1-1	NA	few	TGCGCCAGCAGCCAAGATAAGGGCGGGATTGAAGCTTTCTTT	CASSQDKGGIEAFF
TRBV27	TRBJ2-3	NA	NA	TGTGCCAGCACCCCGGGACTTTTTTCCACAGATACGCAGTATTTT	CASTPGLFSTDTQYF
TRBV11-2	TRBJ2-3	NA	NA	TGTGCCAGCAGCCCCCGGGGGGCTCCGGGCGATACGCAGTATTTT	CASSPRGAPGDTQYF
TRBV20-1	TRBJ1-5	NA	few	TGCAGTGCTATTCTAGGGAGTAGCAATCAGCCCCAGCATTTT	CSAILGSSNQPQHF
TRBV29-1	TRBJ2-7	TRBD2	many	TGCAGCGTCGGGGGGGATCCCTACGAGCAGTACTTC	CSVGGDPYEQYF
TRBV20-1	TRBJ1-1	TRBD1	NA	TGCAGTGCTCCACAGGGGCCTGAAGCTTTCTTT	CSAPQGPEAFF
TRBV4-3	TRBJ1-2	TRBD1	many	TGCGCCAGCAGCCTGGGACAGTCACTATATGGCTACACCTTC	CASSLGQSLYGYTF
TRBV20-1	TRBJ2-7	TRBD2	NA	TGCAGTGCTAGTACTAGCGGTAACAGCTCCTACAATGAGCAGTACTTC	CSASTSGNSSYNEQYF
TRBV7-9	TRBJ2-1	NA	NA	TGTGCCAGCAGCTCCCAAGACCTCCCGAGAAATGAGCAGTTCTTC	CASSSQDLPRNEQFF
TRBV11-2	TRBJ2-5	NA	few	TGTGCCAGCAGCTTAAATGAGGGTCGCGTAGAGACCCAGTACTTC	CASSLNEGRVETQYF
TRBV12-5	TRBJ1-1	TRBD1	NA	TGTGCTAGTGGGGACGGGACAGGCGGAGGGAACACTGAAGCTTTCTTT	CASGDGTGGGNTEAFF
TRBV5-5	TRBJ2-7	NA	few	TGTGCCAGCAGCTTACAACGGGACGAGGAGCAGTACTTC	CASSLQRDEEQYF
TRBV2	TRBJ1-1	NA	few	TGTGCCAGCAGTGAACAGGGGTTAGGGGTCGGCACTGAAGCTTTCTTT	CASSEQGLGVGTEAFF
TRBV28	TRBJ2-1	NA	few	TGTGCCACCGAAGGACAGCCCTCCTACAATGAGCAGTTCTTC	CATEGQPSYNEQFF
TRBV3-1	TRBJ2-5	NA	NA	TGTGCCAGCAGCCAAGACCTAGTTGGGGTGCAGTACTTC	CASSQDLVGVQYF
TRBV12-3/TRBV12-4	TRBJ2-1	TRBD1	many	TGTGCCAGCAGCAGACAGGGGGCCCACAATGAGCAGTTCTTC	CASSRQGAHNEQFF
TRBV20-1	TRBJ2-7	TRBD1	many	TGCAGTGCTGGGACAGGAAAGAGGACTAACTCCTACGAGCAGTACTTC	CSAGTGKRTNSYEQYF
TRBV9	TRBJ2-1	TRBD1	few	TGTGCCAGCAGCCTTACCGGGACAGGGTCGAGTGAGCAGTTCTTC	CASSLTGTGSSEQFF
TRBV7-9	TRBJ2-1	NA	NA	TGTGCCAGCAGCGGATACCGGGACAACCCCTACAATGAGCAGTTCTTC	CASSGYRDNPYNEQFF
TRBV28	TRBJ2-7	NA	many	TGTGCCAGCACCCCCTGGGCGGGCGCCTCCTACGAGCAGTACTTC	CASTPWAGASYEQYF
TRBV6-5	TRBJ2-4	NA	few	TGTGCCAGCAGTTACTCGAAAGCATCATCAAACATTCAGTACTTC	CASSYSKASSNIQYF
TRBV29-1	TRBJ1-1	NA	many	TGCAGCGCTAACACTGAAGCTTTCTTT	CSANTEAFF